The clone carrying this T cell receptor (beta chain) appeared a few times. Its specificity is unknown. The data stem from a study of early T cells in non-severe SARS-CoV-2 infection. About the study: With bulk RNA from unsorted whole blood as input, sequencing yielded unpaired chains.

Whole-study findings and limits: CD4 and private specificities were missed by VDJdb matching, which favored anti-spike CD8 responses.

Germline loops: CDR1 LNHDA, CDR2 SQIVND (reference sequence). The V segment lost 5 bases and the J segment 5 bases; nucleotides outside the gene matches: 4. This CDR3 has 14 residues. Unique molecular identifiers were added to individual cDNA molecules. One entry per CDR3 protein results from TCRdb running MiXCR on the 5' RACE reads. The sample lists fewer than 75,000 distinct CDR3 sequences, about 17% occurring once. The rearrangement joins TRBV19 to TRBJ2-4; TRBD1 agrees at 9 bases. This receptor was obtained from an adult who was a healthcare worker with PCR-confirmed SARS-CoV-2 infection or an uninfected control (not recorded which). Material: whole blood, obtained at baseline. CDR3 nucleotide sequence: TGTGCCAGTAGTCAACAGGGGGCCGAAAACATTCAGTACTTC. The encoded protein is CASSQQGAENIQYF.